Below are 21 T cell receptor beta chains sequenced from a single sample in a study of cytomegalovirus exposure and HLA in healthy donors. Researchers ran the PCR with 60 Vbeta and 13 Jbeta primers. Here immunoSEQ multiplex PCR was the method, and the copy in TCRdb shows in-frame clones only, minus some. The profile shows 200,000 to 250,000 clones, approximately 80% of them singletons. The specimen was PBMCs. The receptors here all came from a male donor in good health and CMV-seronegative.

A single count supports this clone. The J gene is TRBJ1-1, the V gene TRBV19; 11 bases map to TRBD1. Trimming removed 5 bases from V and 8 bases from J; junction bases left unmatched: 4. CDR3 length: 13 amino acids. Germline assignment: CDR1 LNHDA and CDR2 SQIVND (reference sequence). The CDR3 loop reads CASSPGTGGEAFF. The CDR3 region has the DNA TGTGCCAGTAGTCCCGGGACAGGGGGGGAAGCTTTCTTT.

This clone was picked up a small number of times. The rearrangement uses TRBV11-2 and TRBJ2-1, with 8 bases fitting TRBD2. This CDR3 has 15 residues. Germline V gene sequence: CDR1 SGHAT, CDR2 FQNNGV. Trimming cost V 1 base and J 6 bases; bases outside gene matches: 5. The CDR3 loop is CASSLVVTSGNEQFF. CDR3 coding DNA: TGTGCCAGCAGCTTAGTCGTAACTAGCGGCAATGAGCAGTTCTTC.

This rearrangement joins TRBV28 to TRBJ1-1; 7 positions match TRBD1. Germline trimming cut 3 bases from V and 1 base from J; bases unmatched to any gene: 5. The CDR3 covers 15 residues. Germline lookup yields CDR1 MDHEN and CDR2 SYDVKM. The CDR3 DNA sequence: TGTGCCAGCAGTTTCGAGGGGGCCAGGAACACTGAAGCTTTCTTT. It is translated as CASSFEGARNTEAFF.

The V gene is TRBV19, the J gene TRBJ1-5; the D gene is possibly TRBD1 (5 bases). The germline V gene has CDR1 LNHDA and CDR2 SQIVND (reference sequence). This CDR3 spans 16 amino acids. V was shortened by 0 bases and J by 3 bases, with 12 bases between the two germline ends. This CDR3 reads CASSIEAGLVNQPQHF. The DNA for the CDR3 is TGTGCCAGTAGTATAGAGGCAGGGCTGGTCAATCAGCCCCAGCATTTT.

The chain joins TRBV2 to TRBJ2-3, with D perhaps matching TRBD2 (6 bases). V was shortened by 6 bases and J by 0 bases, with 16 bases between the two germline ends. This CDR3 has 16 amino acids. Germline-derived CDR1 and CDR2 are SNHLY and FYNNEI. The CDR3 DNA sequence: TGTGCCAGCAGGTTAATAGCGGAGCTAAGCACAGATACGCAGTATTTT. Protein sequence: CASRLIAELSTDTQYF.

This rearrangement joins TRBV18 to TRBJ2-3; D unclear. The CDR3 is 14 amino acids. With 1 base removed from V and 1 base from J, the gap between germline ends came to 6 bases. Germline-derived CDR1 and CDR2 are KGHSH and LQKENI. The CDR3 spells CASSPHVGTDTQYF. The CDR3 DNA reads as TGTGCCAGCTCACCACATGTAGGCACAGATACGCAGTATTTT.

The chain links TRBV28 to TRBJ1-1, with D perhaps TRBD1 (6 bases). Germline V gene sequence: CDR1 MDHEN, CDR2 SYDVKM. The V end was cut by 5 bases, the J end by 4 bases, with 8 bases between. The CDR3 spans 12 residues. The CDR3 DNA follows: TGTGCCAGCAGTGTCAGGGGCACTGAAGCTTTCTTT. Its protein product is CASSVRGTEAFF. Complete variable domain (other parts from reference TRBV28 and TRBJ1-1): DVKVTQSSRYLVKRTGEKVFLECVQDMDHENMFWYRQDPGLGLRLIYFSYDVKMKEKGDIPEGYSVSREKKERFSLILESASTNQTSMYLCASSVRGTEAFFGQGTRLTVV.

This sequence joins TRBV6-5 and TRBJ2-1, with D possibly being TRBD1 (6 bases). This CDR3 is 13 amino acids long. Trimming cost V 5 bases and J 13 bases, with 18 bases left between them. The V gene's germline CDR1 is MNHEY and CDR2 SVGAGI. The CDR3 DNA reads TGTGCCAGCAGTGGGACAAGCACCCCGACCCAGTTCTTC. This gives the protein CASSGTSTPTQFF.

The chain is built from TRBV10-3 and TRBJ2-7, with 8 positions matching TRBD1. Losses at the gene ends were 6 bases for V and 7 bases for J; bases not matched to a gene: 14. This CDR3 is built from 15 residues. The germline CDR1 and CDR2 sequences are ENHRY and SYGVKD. CDR3 bases: TGTGCCATCAGGGATCTGACAGGGGTGTCGGGAGAGCAGTACTTC. Translation: CAIRDLTGVSGEQYF.

The chain employs TRBV7-2 and TRBJ2-5; unclear D gene. Trimming left V 5 bases short and J 1 base short, with 8 bases between. This CDR3 has 13 amino acids. CDR1 is SGHTA and CDR2 is FQGNSA in the germline V gene. CDR3 DNA: TGTGCCAGCAGCGTTTCTTTCCAAGAGACCCAGTACTTC. Its protein product is CASSVSFQETQYF.

The chain joins TRBV7-3 to TRBJ2-3, with 14 positions matching TRBD2. J lost 5 bases, V lost 2 bases, and 15 bases had no gene match. Looked up from germline, CDR1 is SGHTA and CDR2 is FQGTGA. The CDR3 is made up of 20 amino acids. The CDR3 loop is CASSLRGGLTSGRAVDTQYF. The CDR3 coding sequence is TGTGCCAGCAGCTTACGGGGCGGTCTGACTAGCGGGAGGGCCGTAGATACGCAGTATTTT.

V is TRBV5-4 and J is TRBJ2-7, with 10 bases aligning to TRBD2. The CDR3 loop spans 17 amino acids. From germline, CDR1 is SGHNT and CDR2 YYREEE (reference sequence). With 4 bases clipped from V and 3 bases from J, the junction kept 13 bases outside the gene matches. CDR3: CASSGTSAGRGGYEQYF. The CDR3 nucleotides read TGTGCCAGCAGCGGGACTAGCGCGGGACGGGGGGGCTACGAGCAGTACTTC.

This clone has more than one count but fewer than ten. The chain carries TRBV7-9 and TRBJ2-7, with TRBD2 as a possible D gene (6 bases). This CDR3 has 15 residues. The germline gives CDR1 SEHNR, CDR2 FQNEAQ (reference sequence). V dropped 5 bases and J dropped 3 bases, with 17 bases sitting between them. The CDR3 DNA follows: TGTGCCAGCAGCGTGGAGGGTGATCGGATCTACGAGCAGTACTTC. Its translation: CASSVEGDRIYEQYF.

The J gene is TRBJ2-3, the V gene TRBV7-8; 7 bases are shared with TRBD2. CDR1 and CDR2 from the germline V gene are SGHVS and FQNEAQ. V was clipped by 5 bases and J by 1 base; unmatched bases: 12. The CDR3 contains 17 residues. CDR3 in amino acids: CASSAFEAGVGTDTQYF. CDR3 bases: TGTGCCAGCAGCGCGTTCGAGGCGGGAGTCGGCACAGATACGCAGTATTTT. The variable domain in full, completed from reference TRBV7-8 and TRBJ2-3, reads GAGVSQSPRYKVAKRGQDVALRCDPISGHVSLFWYQQALGQGPEFLTYFQNEAQLDKSGLPSDRFFAERPEGSVSTLKIQRTQQEDSAVYLCASSAFEAGVGTDTQYFGPGTRLTVL.

The chain's CDR3 is CASSYSYRQNTGELFF. CDR3 in DNA: TGTGCCAGCAGTTACTCCTACAGACAGAACACCGGGGAGCTGTTTTTT. The rearrangement uses TRBV6-6 and TRBJ2-2, with D uncertain. Germline loops: CDR1 MNHNY, CDR2 SVGAGI (reference sequence). The V gene lost 0 bases and the J gene lost 1 base, with 9 bases spanning the gap. The CDR3 covers 16 residues.

The chain has TRBV7-2 and TRBJ2-7; tentatively, D is TRBD2 (6 bases). Germline V gene data show CDR1 as SGHTA and CDR2 as FQGNSA. The CDR3 runs to 16 residues. The germline V and J ends were trimmed by 5 bases and 2 bases, with 19 bases remaining between them. CDR3 nucleotide sequence: TGTGCCAGCAGCCAGTGGTTTGGGACTTCGCCCTACGAGCAGTACTTC. Translated: CASSQWFGTSPYEQYF.

This clone occurred a few times. The chain carries TRBV27 and TRBJ1-4; D remains ambiguous. In germline, CDR1 is MNHEY, CDR2 SMNVEV (reference sequence). The CDR3 sequence is 15 residues long. V was shortened by 4 bases and J by 2 bases, with 11 bases between the two germline ends. CDR3 nucleotides: TGTGCCAGCAGTTACTCAACGGGGACTAATGAAAAACTGTTTTTT. It codes for CASSYSTGTNEKLFF. Variable domain in full (rest from reference TRBV27 and TRBJ1-4): EAQVTQNPRYLITVTGKKLTVTCSQNMNHEYMSWYRQDPGLGLRQIYYSMNVEVTDKGDVPEGYKVSRKEKRNFPLILESPSPNQTSLYFCASSYSTGTNEKLFFGSGTQLSVL.

This chain uses TRBV15 with TRBJ2-3, with 7 bases identical to TRBD2. V shed 6 bases, J shed 4 bases, and the junction held 7 bases outside the gene matches. The germline V gene encodes CDR1 LNHNV and CDR2 YYDKDF (reference sequence). CDR3 length: 14 amino acids. CDR3 protein: CATSSSGEADTQYF. Written as DNA, the CDR3 is TGTGCCACCAGTTCTAGCGGAGAGGCAGATACGCAGTATTTT.

The chain employs TRBV5-4 and TRBJ2-7; D may be TRBD2 (5 bases). This CDR3 region has 13 residues. Trimming removed 4 bases from V and 5 bases from J, with 13 bases in between. The germline CDR1 and CDR2 sequences are SGHNT and YYREEE (reference sequence). CDR3 in amino acids: CASSPLPRDEQYF. CDR3 coding DNA: TGTGCCAGCAGCCCCCTACCGAGGGACGAGCAGTACTTC.

With regard to this clone: Sequence at one end of the junction differs from germline and may be a read error. The rearrangement joins TRBV2 to TRBJ1-5; perhaps TRBD1 as D (6 bases). Germline CDR1 is SNHLY and CDR2 is FYNNEI. The CDR3 totals 14 residues. The CDR3 sequence is CASSEGTRVQPQHF. The CDR3 DNA sequence: TGTGCCAGCAGCGAAGGGACAAGAGTGCAGCCCCAGCATTTT. The full variable domain, with the rest looked up from reference TRBV2 and TRBJ1-5, is EPEVTQTPSHQVTQMGQEVILRCVPISNHLYFYWYRQILGQKVEFLVSFYNNEISEKSEIFDDQFSVERPDGSNFTLKIRSTKLEDSAMYFCASSEGTRVQPQHFGDGTRLSIL.

The chain employs TRBV7-8 and TRBJ2-3; 10 positions agree with TRBD2. Germline V gene sequence: CDR1 SGHVS, CDR2 FQNEAQ. The ends lost 0 bases at V and 0 bases at J; junction bases unmatched: 12. The CDR3 has 20 amino acids. This chain's CDR3 is CASSLAQLAGFAGSTDTQYF. In DNA, the CDR3 is TGTGCCAGCAGCTTAGCCCAACTAGCGGGGTTCGCCGGGAGCACAGATACGCAGTATTTT.